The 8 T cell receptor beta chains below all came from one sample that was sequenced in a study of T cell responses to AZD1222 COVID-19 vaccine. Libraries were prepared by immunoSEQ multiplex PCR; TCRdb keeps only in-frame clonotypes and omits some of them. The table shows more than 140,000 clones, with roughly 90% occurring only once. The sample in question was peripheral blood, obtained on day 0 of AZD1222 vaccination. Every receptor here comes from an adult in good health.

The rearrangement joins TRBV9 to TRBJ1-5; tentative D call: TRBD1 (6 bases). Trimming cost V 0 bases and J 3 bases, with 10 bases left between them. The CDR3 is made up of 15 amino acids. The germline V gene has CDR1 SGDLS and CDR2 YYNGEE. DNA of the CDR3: TGTGCCAGCAGCGTAGAGGGGGAAGACAATCAGCCCCAGCATTTT. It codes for CASSVEGEDNQPQHF.

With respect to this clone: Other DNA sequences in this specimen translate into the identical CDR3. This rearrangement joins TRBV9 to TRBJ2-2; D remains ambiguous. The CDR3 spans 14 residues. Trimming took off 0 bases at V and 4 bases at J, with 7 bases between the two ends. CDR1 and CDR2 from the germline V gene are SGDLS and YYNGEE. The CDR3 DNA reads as TGTGCCAGCAGCGTAGGCGGTCGCACCGGGGAGCTGTTTTTT. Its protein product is CASSVGGRTGELFF.

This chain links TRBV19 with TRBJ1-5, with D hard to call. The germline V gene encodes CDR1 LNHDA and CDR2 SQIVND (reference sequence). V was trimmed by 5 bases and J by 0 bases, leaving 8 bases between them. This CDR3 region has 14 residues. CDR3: CASSDHYSNQPQHF. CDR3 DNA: TGTGCCAGTAGTGATCATTATAGCAATCAGCCCCAGCATTTT. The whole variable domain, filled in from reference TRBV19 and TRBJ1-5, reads DGGITQSPKYLFRKEGQNVTLSCEQNLNHDAMYWYRQDPGQGLRLIYYSQIVNDFQKGDIAEGYSVSREKKESFPLTVTSAQKNPTAFYLCASSDHYSNQPQHFGDGTRLSIL.

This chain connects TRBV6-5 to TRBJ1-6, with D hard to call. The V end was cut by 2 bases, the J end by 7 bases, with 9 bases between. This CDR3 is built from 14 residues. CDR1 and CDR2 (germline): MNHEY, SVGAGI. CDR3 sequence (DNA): TGTGCCAGCAGTTACGAGGTGGGAAATTCACCCCTCCACTTT. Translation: CASSYEVGNSPLHF.

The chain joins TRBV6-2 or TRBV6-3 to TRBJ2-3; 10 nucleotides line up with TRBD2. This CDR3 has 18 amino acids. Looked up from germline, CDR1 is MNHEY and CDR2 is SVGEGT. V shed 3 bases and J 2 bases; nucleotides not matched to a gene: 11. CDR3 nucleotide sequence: TGTGCCAGCAGTTATCCCCAGACTAGCGGGCCGATCACAGATACGCAGTATTTT. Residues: CASSYPQTSGPITDTQYF.

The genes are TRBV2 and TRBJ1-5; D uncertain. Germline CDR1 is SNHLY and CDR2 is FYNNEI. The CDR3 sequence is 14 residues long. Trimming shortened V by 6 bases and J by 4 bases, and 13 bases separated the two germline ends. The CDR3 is CASRAMTGNQPQHF. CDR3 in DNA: TGTGCCAGCAGGGCTATGACGGGTAATCAGCCCCAGCATTTT.

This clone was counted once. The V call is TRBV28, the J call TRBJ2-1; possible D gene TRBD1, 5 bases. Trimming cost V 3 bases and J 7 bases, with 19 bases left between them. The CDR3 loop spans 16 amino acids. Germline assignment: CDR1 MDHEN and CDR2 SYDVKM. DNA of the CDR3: TGTGCCAGCAGTTTGTTCAGGGCGTCAGGAAAAAATGAGCAGTTCTTC. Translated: CASSLFRASGKNEQFF.

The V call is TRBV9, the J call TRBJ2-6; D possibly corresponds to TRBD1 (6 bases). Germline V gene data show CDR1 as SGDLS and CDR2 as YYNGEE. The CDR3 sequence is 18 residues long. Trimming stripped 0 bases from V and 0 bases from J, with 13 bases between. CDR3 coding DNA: TGTGCCAGCAGCGTAGAAGGACAGCCGTCCTCTGGGGCCAACGTCCTGACTTTC. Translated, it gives CASSVEGQPSSGANVLTF.